The 3 T cell receptor beta chains below come from one sample, sequenced in a study of human thymus T cells. Sequenced by immunoSEQ multiplex PCR; TCRdb stores in-frame clones only, minus some. The sample records approximately 46,000 clones, 95% being singletons. The sequenced sample consisted of blood. These receptors all stem from a girl less than two years old with a congenital heart defect but otherwise immunologically healthy.

This clone occurred once. The chain recombines TRBV4-2 with TRBJ2-3; possibly TRBD1 for D (5 bases). The CDR3 runs to 14 residues. Trimming shortened V by 4 bases and J by 4 bases, and 12 bases separated the two germline ends. CDR1 and CDR2 from the germline V gene are LGHNA and YNFKEQ. The CDR3 sequence is CASSPPGRSDTQYF. In DNA form, the CDR3 reads TGTGCCAGCAGCCCACCAGGGCGGTCAGATACGCAGTATTTT.

The chain joins TRBV4-2 to TRBJ2-4; D gene uncertain. The V gene's germline CDR1 is LGHNA and CDR2 YNFKEQ. The CDR3 extends over 13 amino acids. V was clipped by 3 bases and J by 1 base, with 4 bases between them. This CDR3 is CASSQGAKNIQYF. The CDR3 nucleotides read TGTGCCAGCAGCCAGGGGGCCAAAAACATTCAGTACTTC.

In this sample, this clone turned up a few times. The rearrangement uses TRBV5-5 and TRBJ1-2; 8 positions agree with TRBD1. The CDR3 covers 15 residues. The junction had 13 bases not matched to a gene; V was cut back by 4 bases and J by 8 bases. The V gene's germline CDR1 is SGHKS and CDR2 YYEKEE (reference sequence). As DNA, the CDR3 is TGTGCCAGCAGCCGTGAACTGACAGGGGTGCGAGGCTACACCTTC. Translation: CASSRELTGVRGYTF.